This entry concerns a single T cell receptor (beta chain). The antigen remains unidentified. Naive CD8 populations comprised CD45RO-negative cells positively selected for CCR7, excluding terminally differentiated effector memory CD45RA+ cells. Caucasian adults living in Nashville, Tennessee, provided all samples. This CDR3 contains 13 residues. Germline V gene sequence: CDR1 LNHNV, CDR2 YYDKDF (reference sequence). The V and J ends lost 4 bases and 2 bases respectively, with 9 bases between them. TCRdb's table, derived via immunoSEQ multiplex PCR, lists solely in-frame clones and lacks some. The table includes around 2.1 million clones, roughly 91% detected once. The data belong to a study of shared clonotypes between healthy human individuals. Study results and limitations: Around 5% was the fraction of naive CD4 clonotypes found shared across four donors. Only blood samples were collected, and tissue repertoires likely differ.

Material for sequencing was naive CD8+ T cells from PBMCs. The chain links TRBV15 to TRBJ2-7, with no clear D. The sequence was obtained from a man between 18 and 35 years old in good health. Some clones in this sample may be carry-over from other donors' samples. DNA for the CDR3: TGTGCCACCAGCACTAGGAAAACCTACGAGCAGTACTTC. Amino acid sequence: CATSTRKTYEQYF.